These 14 T cell receptor beta chains came from one sample sequenced in a study of OX40 agonist ivuxolimab in advanced cancers. Here immunoSEQ multiplex PCR was the method, and the copy in TCRdb shows in-frame clones only, minus some. The table records more than 20,000 clones, approximately 80% of them present only once. This sample comprised CD4+ or CD8+ T cells sorted from blood, obtained in a trial of the OX40 agonist ivuxolimab. These receptors originate from an adult with an advanced solid tumor such as melanoma, head and neck, liver or kidney cancer.

The chain combines TRBV4-1 with TRBJ2-7; TRBD2 aligns across 14 bases. The CDR3 is 16 amino acids. Germline V CDR1 and CDR2: MGHRA, YSYEKL. V lost 4 bases to trimming and J lost 0 bases; unmatched junction nucleotides: 2. The CDR3 coding sequence is TGCGCCAGCAGCCTCGGGACTAGCGGGAGCTCCTACGAGCAGTACTTC. Its translation is CASSLGTSGSSYEQYF.

The genes are TRBV15 and TRBJ2-1; D unresolved. The CDR3 has 14 residues. Looked up from germline, CDR1 is LNHNV and CDR2 is YYDKDF (reference sequence). V lost 4 bases and J lost 0, with 7 bases in between. CDR3 region: CATSTASSYNEQFF. The CDR3 coding sequence is TGTGCCACCAGCACCGCGAGCTCCTACAATGAGCAGTTCTTC.

The V call is TRBV28, the J call TRBJ1-3, with a possible D match to TRBD1 (5 bases). V lost 7 bases, J lost 5 bases, and 15 bases lay in between. Per germline, CDR1 MDHEN and CDR2 SYDVKM. This CDR3 contains 14 residues. Here the CDR3 reads CASIRRTGRNTIYF. CDR3 sequence (DNA): TGTGCCAGCATTCGCCGGACGGGACGAAACACCATATATTTT.

This clone appeared once. The chain recombines TRBV2 with TRBJ2-1, with D perhaps given as TRBD1 or TRBD2 (5 bases each). Per germline, CDR1 SNHLY and CDR2 FYNNEI. V was cut by 4 bases and J by 0 bases, with 10 bases left in between. The CDR3 length is 15 residues. For the CDR3, the DNA is TGTGCCAGCAGTGGGGACGAGAGCTCCTACAATGAGCAGTTCTTC. This encodes CASSGDESSYNEQFF.

This sequence joins TRBV28 and TRBJ1-5, with D possibly TRBD1 on 5 matching bases. This CDR3 contains 14 residues. The V and J ends lost 5 bases and 2 bases respectively, with 10 bases between them. Per the germline V gene, CDR1 is MDHEN and CDR2 is SYDVKM. This CDR3 reads CASSLQVRNQPQHF. CDR3 DNA: TGTGCCAGCAGTCTACAGGTTCGCAATCAGCCCCAGCATTTT.

This clone was observed a few times. This chain joins TRBV27 and TRBJ2-5; 11 nucleotides align to TRBD2. Germline-derived CDR1 and CDR2 are MNHEY and SMNVEV (reference sequence). The CDR3 spans 14 residues. V was clipped by 6 bases and J by 7 bases; unmatched bases: 7. The CDR3 DNA reads as TGTGCCAGCAGCTTAGCGGGAGGGCGCGGGACCCAGTACTTC. It yields the protein CASSLAGGRGTQYF.

The CDR3 DNA reads as TGTGCCAGTAGTATAGGCCTAGCGGGAGGATACAATGAGCAGTTCTTC. Amino acid sequence: CASSIGLAGGYNEQFF. The genes are TRBV19 and TRBJ2-1; 11 bases agree with TRBD2. J gave up 4 bases and V 1 base, and 3 bases lay outside the gene matches. This CDR3 is 16 amino acids long. Germline V CDR1 and CDR2: LNHDA, SQIVND (reference sequence).

This chain joins TRBV27 and TRBJ2-5; 8 nucleotides align to TRBD2. There are 15 residues in the CDR3. Germline assignment: CDR1 MNHEY and CDR2 SMNVEV (reference sequence). V dropped 6 bases and J dropped 5; count of bases not matched to a gene: 11. CDR3 amino acids: CASSPPGLVFETQYF. CDR3 DNA sequence: TGTGCCAGCAGCCCCCCGGGACTAGTGTTCGAGACCCAGTACTTC.

This clone was observed a single time. This chain joins TRBV7-2 and TRBJ2-5; D unclear. Trimming took 1 base from V and 0 from J, leaving 6 bases between them. This CDR3 has 14 residues. Germline assignment: CDR1 SGHTA and CDR2 FQGNSA. DNA of the CDR3: TGTGCCAGCAGCTTAGTTACAGACCAAGAGACCCAGTACTTC. It translates to CASSLVTDQETQYF.

The chain uses TRBV19 and TRBJ2-3; possibly TRBD1 for D (5 bases). The CDR3 is 15 residues long. Germline V gene sequence: CDR1 LNHDA, CDR2 SQIVND (reference sequence). V was pared by 10 bases and J by 2 bases, with 19 bases between. The CDR3 region has the DNA TGTGCCACCTCAATGGGGCTTCTCCCCACAGATACGCAGTATTTT. This translates into CATSMGLLPTDTQYF.

This chain uses TRBV2 with TRBJ1-1, with 7 bases matching TRBD1. Trimming removed 7 bases from V and 4 bases from J; junction bases left unmatched: 15. The CDR3 sequence is 16 residues long. CDR1 and CDR2 from the germline V gene are SNHLY and FYNNEI. The CDR3 DNA reads as TGTGCCAGCACGCCAGCCCTCACAGGGGCACGCACTGAAGCTTTCTTT. This translates into CASTPALTGARTEAFF.

V gene TRBV9 combines with J gene TRBJ2-7; 9 bases are shared with TRBD2. V trimming: 3 bases; J trimming: 1 base; junction bases outside the gene matches: 5. This CDR3 spans 15 amino acids. Germline V gene data show CDR1 as SGDLS and CDR2 as YYNGEE. In DNA, the CDR3 is TGTGCCAGCAGCGAAGCGGGAGGACCTTCCTACGAGCAGTACTTC. It translates to CASSEAGGPSYEQYF.

The J gene is TRBJ2-7, the V gene TRBV5-6; D is uncertain. The V end lost 0 bases, the J end lost 2 bases, and 12 bases lay between the germline ends. The CDR3 runs 15 residues. Germline CDR1 reads SGHDT; CDR2 reads YYEEEE. CDR3 nucleotide sequence: TGTGCCAGCAGCTTGGTTCAGGCGAGCCCCTACGAGCAGTACTTC. It translates to CASSLVQASPYEQYF.

The J gene is TRBJ1-2, the V gene TRBV29-1; 7 bases align to TRBD1. The V and J ends lost 6 bases and 6 bases, in that order; junction bases with no gene match: 1. Germline CDR1 and CDR2: SQVTM and ANQGSEA. The CDR3 contains 10 residues. The CDR3 nucleotides are TGCAGCGTCAGGGGGGATGGCTACACCTTC. It yields the protein CSVRGDGYTF. Together with reference TRBV29-1 and TRBJ1-2, the CDR3 gives the full variable domain: SAVISQKPSRDICQRGTSLTIQCQVDSQVTMMFWYRQQPGQSLTLIATANQGSEATYESGFVIDKFPISRPNLTFSTLTVSNMSPEDSSIYLCSVRGDGYTFGSGTRLTVV.